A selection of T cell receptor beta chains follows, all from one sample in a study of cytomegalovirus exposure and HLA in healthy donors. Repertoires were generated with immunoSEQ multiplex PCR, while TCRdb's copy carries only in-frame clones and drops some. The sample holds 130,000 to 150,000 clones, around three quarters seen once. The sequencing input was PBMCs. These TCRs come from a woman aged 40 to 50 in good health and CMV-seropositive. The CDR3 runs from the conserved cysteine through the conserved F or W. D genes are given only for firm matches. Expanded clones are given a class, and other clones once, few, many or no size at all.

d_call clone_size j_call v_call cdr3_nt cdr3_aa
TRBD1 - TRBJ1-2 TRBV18 TGTGCCAGCTCACCACCGACAGGGGGCCCAATTAACTATGGCTACACCTTC CASSPPTGGPINYGYTF
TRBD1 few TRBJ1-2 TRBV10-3 TGTGCCATCAGAGGCGGGACAGACTATGGCTACACCTTC CAIRGGTDYGYTF
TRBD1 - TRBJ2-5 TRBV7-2 TGTGCCAGCAGCTGGGACAGACAAGAGACCCAGTACTTC CASSWDRQETQYF
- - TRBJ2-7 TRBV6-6 TGTGCCAGCAGTTACCCGGGAGAGACCTACGAGCAGTACTTC CASSYPGETYEQYF
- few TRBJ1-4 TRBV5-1 TGCGCCAGCAGCTCAGGGTCCATGAATGAAAAACTGTTTTTT CASSSGSMNEKLFF
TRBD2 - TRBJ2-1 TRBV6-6 TGTGCCAGCAGTTACTCACGGGGGCGGGAGGATGAGCAGTTCTTC CASSYSRGREDEQFF
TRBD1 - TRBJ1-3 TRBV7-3 TGTGCCAGCAGCCGGGGACAGGGACCCTCTGGAAACACCATATATTTT CASSRGQGPSGNTIYF
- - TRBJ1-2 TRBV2 TGTGCCAGCAGTGTCGGCAGGACAGCATCTAACTATGGCTACACCTTC CASSVGRTASNYGYTF
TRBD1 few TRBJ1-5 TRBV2 TGTGCCAGCGGACAGGGTGGCAATCAGCCCCAGCATTTT CASGQGGNQPQHF
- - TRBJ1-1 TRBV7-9 TGTTCCAGCAGCCCGGGGGGGAACGGTGAAGCTTTCTTT CSSSPGGNGEAFF
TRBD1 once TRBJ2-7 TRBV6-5 TGTGCCAGCAGTTCCCTGGACAGGGTAATCTACGAGCAGTACTTC CASSSLDRVIYEQYF
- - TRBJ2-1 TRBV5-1 TGCGCCAGCAGCTTGGAACAGGACAATGAGCAGTTCTTC CASSLEQDNEQFF
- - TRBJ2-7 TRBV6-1 TGTGCCAGCAGTGATCAGGGGGGAATCGAGCAGTACTTC CASSDQGGIEQYF
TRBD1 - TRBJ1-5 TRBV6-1 TGTGCTACCGGACAGGCGGGGAGCAATCAGCCCCAGCATTTT CATGQAGSNQPQHF
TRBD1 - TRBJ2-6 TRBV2 TGTGCCAGCAGAATCCCCGGGACAGGGACAACTGGGGCCAACGTCCTGACTTTC CASRIPGTGTTGANVLTF
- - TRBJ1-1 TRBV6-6 TGTGCCAGCAGTTACTCGCGGGACTTGAACACTGAAGCTTTCTTT CASSYSRDLNTEAFF
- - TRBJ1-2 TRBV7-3 TGTGCCAGCAGCTCGGACAGTCGTTATGGCTACACCTTC CASSSDSRYGYTF
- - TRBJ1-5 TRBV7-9 TGTGCCAGCAGCTCAGGCGCGAGCAATCAGCCCCAGCATTTT CASSSGASNQPQHF
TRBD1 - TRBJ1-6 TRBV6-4 TGTGCCAGCAGGCGACAGGGGGAGTCAAATTCACCCCTCCACTTT CASRRQGESNSPLHF
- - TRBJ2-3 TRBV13 TGTGCCAGCAGCCAGAAGGGGGGGGCGGGCACAGATACGCAGTATTTT CASSQKGGAGTDTQYF
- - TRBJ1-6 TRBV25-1 TGTGCCAGCAGTGAAATCGGGCAGGGGTATTCACCCCTCCACTTT CASSEIGQGYSPLHF
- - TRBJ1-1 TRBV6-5 TGTGCCAGCAGACCAGAAACAAGGAACACTGAAGCTTTCTTT CASRPETRNTEAFF
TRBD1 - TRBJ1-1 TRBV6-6 TGTGCCAGCCGGGACAGGGGAGGGAGCACTGAAGCTTTCTTT CASRDRGGSTEAFF
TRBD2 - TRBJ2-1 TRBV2 TGTGCCAGCAGAGGGACTAGCGGGGGGGGCCTAAATGAGCAGTTCTTC CASRGTSGGGLNEQFF
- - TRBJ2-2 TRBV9 TGTGCCAGCAAGCGCGGGGAAATGAACACCGGGGAGCTGTTTTTT CASKRGEMNTGELFF
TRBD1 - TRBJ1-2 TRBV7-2 TGTGCCAGCAGCCGAGGACAGGGAGGGGGCTACACCTTC CASSRGQGGGYTF
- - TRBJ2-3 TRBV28 TGTGCCAGCAGCTCCCTCCCCGGGTCACAATTTGCAGATACGCAGTATTTT CASSSLPGSQFADTQYF
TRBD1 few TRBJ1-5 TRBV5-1 TGCGCCAGCAGCGGACAGGGGGCTAATAGCAATCAGCCCCAGCATTTT CASSGQGANSNQPQHF
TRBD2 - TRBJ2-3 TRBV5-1 TGCGCCAGCAGCCTTGGGACTAGCGGCCGGACAGATACGCAGTATTTT CASSLGTSGRTDTQYF
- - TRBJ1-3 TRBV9 TGTGCCAGCAGCGTAGAGGGGGGGTACTCAGTTGGAAACACCATATATTTT CASSVEGGYSVGNTIYF
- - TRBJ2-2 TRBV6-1 TGTGCCAGCAGTGAAGCCGTTGGCAGGGTCGTGGTCGGGGAGCTGTTTTTT CASSEAVGRVVVGELFF
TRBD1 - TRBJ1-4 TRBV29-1 TGCAGCGCAACCGGGACAGATCTTGAAAAACTGTTTTTT CSATGTDLEKLFF
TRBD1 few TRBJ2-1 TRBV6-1 TGTGCCAGCAGTGGGGGACAGGGCCCTTACCATGAGCAGTTCTTC CASSGGQGPYHEQFF
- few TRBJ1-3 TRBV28 TGTGCCACCTACAGGATCCTCTCTGGAAACACCATATATTTT CATYRILSGNTIYF
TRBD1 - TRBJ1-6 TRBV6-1 TGTGCCAGCAGCCCAGGGGGCCATTCACCCCTCCACTTT CASSPGGHSPLHF
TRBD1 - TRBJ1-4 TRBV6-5 TGTGCCAGCAGTTACTCTGGACAGGGGGCGGGAGAAAAACTGTTTTTT CASSYSGQGAGEKLFF
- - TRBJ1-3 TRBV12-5 TGTGCTAGTGGTTCAGGGCTTGCTGGAAACACCATATATTTT CASGSGLAGNTIYF
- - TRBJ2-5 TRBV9 TGTGCCAGCAGCGCCCGTGAGGGGGGGCCTCAAGAGACCCAGTACTTC CASSAREGGPQETQYF
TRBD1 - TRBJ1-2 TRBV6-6 TGTGCCAGCAGTTATTGGGACAGGGGGCCGACCTATGGCTACACCTTC CASSYWDRGPTYGYTF
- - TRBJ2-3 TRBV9 TGTGCCAGCAGCGACCGGGACTCTACAGATACGCAGTATTTT CASSDRDSTDTQYF
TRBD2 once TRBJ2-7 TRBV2 TGTGCCAGCAGTGAAGGCGGGGGTCGCCCCTACGAGCAGTACTTC CASSEGGGRPYEQYF
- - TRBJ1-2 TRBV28 TGTGCCAGCAGCCTAGAAAGATACTATGGCTACACCTTC CASSLERYYGYTF
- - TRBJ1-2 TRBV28 TGTGCCAGCAACCCTCCTGCCGGCGTACAAGGGGTATTTGGCTACACCTTC CASNPPAGVQGVFGYTF
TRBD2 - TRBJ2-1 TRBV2 TGTGCCAGCAGTGTCGGCGGGGGTCACAATGAGCAGTTCTTC CASSVGGGHNEQFF
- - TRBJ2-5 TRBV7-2 TGTGCCAGCAGCTTTAAAGGGGGAGAGACCCAGTACTTC CASSFKGGETQYF
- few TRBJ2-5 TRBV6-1 TGTGCCAGCAGTGAAGGGGGCTGGGAGACCCAGTACTTC CASSEGGWETQYF
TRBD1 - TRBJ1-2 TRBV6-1 TGTGCCAGCAGACAGACAGGGGGTACATATGGCTACACCTTC CASRQTGGTYGYTF
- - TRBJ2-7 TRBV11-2 TGTGCCAGCAGCTTAGCCTTTACAGGTTCCTACGAGCAGTACTTC CASSLAFTGSYEQYF
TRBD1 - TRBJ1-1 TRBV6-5 TGTGCCAGCAGAAAGACAGGGGCCACTGAAGCTTTCTTT CASRKTGATEAFF
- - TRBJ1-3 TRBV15 TGTGCCACCAGCAGAGATGTATTCGCCGCGGCGGTTGGAAACACCATATATTTT CATSRDVFAAAVGNTIYF